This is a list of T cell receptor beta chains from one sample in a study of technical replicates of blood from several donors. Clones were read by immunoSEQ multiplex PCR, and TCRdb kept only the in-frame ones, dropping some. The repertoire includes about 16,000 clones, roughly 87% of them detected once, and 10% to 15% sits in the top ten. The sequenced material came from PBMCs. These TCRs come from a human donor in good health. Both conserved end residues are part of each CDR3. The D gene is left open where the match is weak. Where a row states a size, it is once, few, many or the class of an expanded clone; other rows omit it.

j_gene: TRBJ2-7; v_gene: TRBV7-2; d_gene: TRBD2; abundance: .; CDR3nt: TGTGCCAGCAGCTTACGGGGACTGCCCCGGGAGGACGAGCAGTACTTC; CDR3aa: CASSLRGLPREDEQYF
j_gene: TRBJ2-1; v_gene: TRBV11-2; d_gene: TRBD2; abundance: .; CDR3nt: TGTGCCAGCAGCCCCGGGACTAGCGGGATTTGGAATGAGCAGTTCTTC; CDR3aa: CASSPGTSGIWNEQFF
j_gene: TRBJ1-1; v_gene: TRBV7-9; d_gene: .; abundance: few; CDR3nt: TGTGCCAGCAGCTTGAAGGGGACTGAAGCTTTCTTT; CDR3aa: CASSLKGTEAFF
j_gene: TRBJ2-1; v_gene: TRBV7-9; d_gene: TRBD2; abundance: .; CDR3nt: TGTGCCAGCAGCTTAGCTACTAGCGGCCTAGCTCGCAATGAGCAGTTCTTC; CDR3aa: CASSLATSGLARNEQFF
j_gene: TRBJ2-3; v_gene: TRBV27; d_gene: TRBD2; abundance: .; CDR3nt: TGTGCCAGCAGTCCGAAGAGCGGGAGGGGACTCGGGGTGCGCACAGATACGCAGTATTTT; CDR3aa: CASSPKSGRGLGVRTDTQYF
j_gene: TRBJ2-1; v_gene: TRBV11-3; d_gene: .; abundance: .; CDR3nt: TGTGCCAGCAGCGAAACCGGGACTCGCAATGAGCAGTTCTTC; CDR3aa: CASSETGTRNEQFF
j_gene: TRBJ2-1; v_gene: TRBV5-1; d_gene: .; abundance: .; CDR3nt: TGCGCCAGCAGCTTAACCGGGACTGGGGGTATTGTTGAGCAGTTCTTC; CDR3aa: CASSLTGTGGIVEQFF
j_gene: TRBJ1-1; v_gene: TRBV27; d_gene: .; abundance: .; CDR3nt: TGTGCCAGCAGCGTCGGTCGAGAAATCGATGAAGCTTTCTTT; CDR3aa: CASSVGREIDEAFF
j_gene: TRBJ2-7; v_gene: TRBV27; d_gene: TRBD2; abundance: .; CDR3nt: TGTGCCGGCAGTTTTAGCGGGAGGGCATACGAGCAGTACTTC; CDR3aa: CAGSFSGRAYEQYF
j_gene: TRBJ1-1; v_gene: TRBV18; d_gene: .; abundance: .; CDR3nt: TGTGCCAGCTCACCACCGTCCCGCTTCGGGGAGGGCCCAGAAATGAACACTGAAGCTTTCTTT; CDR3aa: CASSPPSRFGEGPEMNTEAFF
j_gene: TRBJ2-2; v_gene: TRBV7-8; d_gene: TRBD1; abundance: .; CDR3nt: TGTGCCAGCAGCCAACAGACAGGGGGCCTTTCCGGGGAGCTGTTTTTT; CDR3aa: CASSQQTGGLSGELFF
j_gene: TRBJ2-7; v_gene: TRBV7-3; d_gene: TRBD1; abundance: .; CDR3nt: TGTGCCAGCAGCCTATCTACCGGACAGGGGGAGTACGAGCAGTACTTC; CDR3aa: CASSLSTGQGEYEQYF
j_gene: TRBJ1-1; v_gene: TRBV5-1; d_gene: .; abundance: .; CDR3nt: TGCGCCAGCAGCTTGGCCGGCGGATACACTGAAGCTTTCTTT; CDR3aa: CASSLAGGYTEAFF
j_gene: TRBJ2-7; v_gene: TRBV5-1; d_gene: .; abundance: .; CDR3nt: TGCGCCAGCAGCACAGCCCCGGACAGCTCCTACGAGCAGTACTTC; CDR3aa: CASSTAPDSSYEQYF
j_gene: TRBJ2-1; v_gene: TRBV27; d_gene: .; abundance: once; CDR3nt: TGTGCCAGCAGTTTTGCCCACAATAAGCAGTTCTTC; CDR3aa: CASSFAHNKQFF
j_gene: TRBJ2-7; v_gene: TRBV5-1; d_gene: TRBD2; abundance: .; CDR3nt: TGCGCCAGCAGCTTGACTAGCGGGAGAGCCTACGAGCAGTACTTC; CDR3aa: CASSLTSGRAYEQYF
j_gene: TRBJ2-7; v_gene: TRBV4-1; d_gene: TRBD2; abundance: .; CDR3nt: TGCGCCAGCAGCCAAGGGGAGGGGCGTTACGAGCAGTACTTC; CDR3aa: CASSQGEGRYEQYF
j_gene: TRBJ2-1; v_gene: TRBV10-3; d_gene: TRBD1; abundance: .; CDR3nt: TGTGCCATCAGTAACAGGGGAAATGAGCAGTTCTTC; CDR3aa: CAISNRGNEQFF
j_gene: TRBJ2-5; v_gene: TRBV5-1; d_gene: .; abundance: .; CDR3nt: TGCGCCAGCAGCTTGACAGGGTCAGCCCTGGAGACCCAGTACTTC; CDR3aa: CASSLTGSALETQYF
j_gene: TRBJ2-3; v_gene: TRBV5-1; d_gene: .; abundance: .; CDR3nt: TGCGCCAGCAACACAGGATCCCGCACAGATACGCAGTATTTT; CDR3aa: CASNTGSRTDTQYF
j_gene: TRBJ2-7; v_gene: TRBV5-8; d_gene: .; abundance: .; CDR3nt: TGTGCCAGCAGCTTGGACGGGGGGCGCTCCTACGAGCAGTACTTC; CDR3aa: CASSLDGGRSYEQYF
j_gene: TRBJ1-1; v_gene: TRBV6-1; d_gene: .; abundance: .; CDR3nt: TGTGCCAGCAGTGAAACGGCGTTGGGCACCCTGAACACTGAAGCTTTCTTT; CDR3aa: CASSETALGTLNTEAFF
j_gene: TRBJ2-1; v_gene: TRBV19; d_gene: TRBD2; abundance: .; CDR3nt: TGTGCCAGTAGTACGGGACTAGCGGGGAATGAGCAGTTCTTC; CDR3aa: CASSTGLAGNEQFF
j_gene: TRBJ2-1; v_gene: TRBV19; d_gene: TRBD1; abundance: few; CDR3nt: TGTGCCAGTAGTCGCGGACAGGGGGGAACAAATGAGCAGTTCTTC; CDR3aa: CASSRGQGGTNEQFF
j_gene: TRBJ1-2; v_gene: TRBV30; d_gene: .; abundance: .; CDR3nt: TGTGCCTGGAGTGTCACAGGGTACTATGGCTACACCTTC; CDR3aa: CAWSVTGYYGYTF
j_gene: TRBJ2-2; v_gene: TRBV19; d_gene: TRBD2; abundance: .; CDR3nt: TGTGCCAGTATGGAGCGGGACGCGAACACCGGGGAGCTGTTTTTT; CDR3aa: CASMERDANTGELFF
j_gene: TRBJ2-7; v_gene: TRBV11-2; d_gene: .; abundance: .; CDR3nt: TGTGCCAGCAGCTCTGAGGGCGGCTCCTACGAGCAGTACTTC; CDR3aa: CASSSEGGSYEQYF
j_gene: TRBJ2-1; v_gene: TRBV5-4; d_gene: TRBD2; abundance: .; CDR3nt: TGTGCCAGCAGCTTGGGAGCGGGAGGAAGGTCCTACAATGAGCAGTTCTTC; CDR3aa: CASSLGAGGRSYNEQFF
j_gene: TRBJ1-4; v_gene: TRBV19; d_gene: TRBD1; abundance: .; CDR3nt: TGTGCCAGTAGTATACCCCCAGGGGGCAATGAAAAACTGTTTTTT; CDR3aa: CASSIPPGGNEKLFF
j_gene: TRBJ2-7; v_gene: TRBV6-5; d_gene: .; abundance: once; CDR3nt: TGTGCCAGCAGTACCTATGGCCCGGGATCGTACGAGCAGTACTTC; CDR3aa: CASSTYGPGSYEQYF
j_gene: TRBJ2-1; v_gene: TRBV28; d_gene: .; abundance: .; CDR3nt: TGTGCCAGCACTTCCCGGGTGGTCACCTACAATGAGCAGTTCTTC; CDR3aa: CASTSRVVTYNEQFF
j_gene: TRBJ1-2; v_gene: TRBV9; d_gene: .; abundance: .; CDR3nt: TGTGCCAGCAGCAGGGACACCAACTATGGCTACACCTTC; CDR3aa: CASSRDTNYGYTF
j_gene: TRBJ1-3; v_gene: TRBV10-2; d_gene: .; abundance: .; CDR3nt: TGCGCCAGCAGTGACAACTCTGGAAACACCATATATTTT; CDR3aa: CASSDNSGNTIYF
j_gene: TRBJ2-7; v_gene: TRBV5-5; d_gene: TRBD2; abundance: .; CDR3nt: TGTGCCAGCACCGTTCCGGGACTACTCTACGAGCAGTACTTC; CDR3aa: CASTVPGLLYEQYF
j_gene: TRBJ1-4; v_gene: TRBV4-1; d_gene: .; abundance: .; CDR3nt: TGCGCCAGCAGCCTAACAACTAATGAAAAACTGTTTTTT; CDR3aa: CASSLTTNEKLFF
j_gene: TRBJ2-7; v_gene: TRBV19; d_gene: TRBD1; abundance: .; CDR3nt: TGTGCCAGTAGTATGGGCGGACAGGGGGCGAGAGAGCAGTACTTC; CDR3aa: CASSMGGQGAREQYF
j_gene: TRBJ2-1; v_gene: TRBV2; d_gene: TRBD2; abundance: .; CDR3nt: TGTGCCAGCAGAGCTACCGGGACTAACAATGAGCAGTTCTTC; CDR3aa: CASRATGTNNEQFF
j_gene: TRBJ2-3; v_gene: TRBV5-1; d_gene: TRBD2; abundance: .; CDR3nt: TGCGCCAGCAGCTCGGGACTAGCGGGGTCCACAGATACGCAGTATTTT; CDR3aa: CASSSGLAGSTDTQYF
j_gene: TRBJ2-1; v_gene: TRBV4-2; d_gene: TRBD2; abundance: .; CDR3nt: TGTGCCAGCAGCCAAGCCCTACTAGCGGGAGGCTTCAATGAGCAGTTCTTC; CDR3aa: CASSQALLAGGFNEQFF
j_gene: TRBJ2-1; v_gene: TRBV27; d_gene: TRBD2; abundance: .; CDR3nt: TGTGCCAGCGCCCGGACTAGCGGAAGCTCCTACAATGAGCAGTTCTTC; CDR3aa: CASARTSGSSYNEQFF
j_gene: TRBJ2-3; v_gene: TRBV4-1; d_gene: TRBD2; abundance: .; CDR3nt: TGCGCCAGCAGCCAAGGGGGGCTAGCGGGAGGTGGCACAGATACGCAGTATTTT; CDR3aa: CASSQGGLAGGGTDTQYF
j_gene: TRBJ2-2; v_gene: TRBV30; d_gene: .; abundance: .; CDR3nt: TGTGCCTGGAGTGGCGGGGCTGGGAACACCGGGGAGCTGTTTTTT; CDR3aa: CAWSGGAGNTGELFF
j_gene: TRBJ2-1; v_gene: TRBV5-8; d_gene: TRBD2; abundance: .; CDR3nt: TGTGCCAGCAGCCGGGGGACTAGCGGGAATGATGAGCAGTTCTTC; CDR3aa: CASSRGTSGNDEQFF
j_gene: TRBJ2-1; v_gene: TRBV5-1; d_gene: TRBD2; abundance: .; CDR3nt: TGCGCCAGCAGCCTGGGCGGTCCTAAACTAGCGGGAGGTGGCAATGAGCAGTTCTTC; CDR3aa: CASSLGGPKLAGGGNEQFF
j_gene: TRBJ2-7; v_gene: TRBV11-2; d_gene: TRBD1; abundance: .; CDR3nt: TGTGCCAGCGTAGGACAGGGACCCTACGAGCAGTACTTC; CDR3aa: CASVGQGPYEQYF
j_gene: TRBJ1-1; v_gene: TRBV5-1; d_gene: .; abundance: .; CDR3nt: TGCGCCAGCAGCGTCGATCAGGGGAACTACAGGGAAGCTTTCTTT; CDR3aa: CASSVDQGNYREAFF